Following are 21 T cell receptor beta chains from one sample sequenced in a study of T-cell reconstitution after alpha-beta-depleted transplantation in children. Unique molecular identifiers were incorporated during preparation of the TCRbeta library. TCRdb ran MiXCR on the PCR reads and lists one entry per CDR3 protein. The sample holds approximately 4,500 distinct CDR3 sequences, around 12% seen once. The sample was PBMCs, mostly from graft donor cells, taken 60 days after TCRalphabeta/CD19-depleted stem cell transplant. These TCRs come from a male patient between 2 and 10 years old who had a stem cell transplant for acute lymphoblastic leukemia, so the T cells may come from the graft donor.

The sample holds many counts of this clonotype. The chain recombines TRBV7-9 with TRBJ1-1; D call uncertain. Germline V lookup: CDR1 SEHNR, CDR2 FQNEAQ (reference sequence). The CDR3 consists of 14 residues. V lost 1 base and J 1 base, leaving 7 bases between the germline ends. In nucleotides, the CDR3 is TGTGCCAGCAGCTTAGGATGGTGGAACACTGAAGCTTTCTTT. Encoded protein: CASSLGWWNTEAFF.

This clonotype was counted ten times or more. The CDR3 DNA is TGTGCCCGCTGGACAGGGCAAGGATCACCCCTCCACTTT. It codes for CARWTGQGSPLHF. J is TRBJ1-6 and V is TRBV24-1; TRBD1 matches at 8 bases. CDR3 length equals 13 residues. The germline gives CDR1 KGHDR, CDR2 SFDVKD. Germline trimming cut 12 bases from V and 10 bases from J; bases unmatched to any gene: 10.

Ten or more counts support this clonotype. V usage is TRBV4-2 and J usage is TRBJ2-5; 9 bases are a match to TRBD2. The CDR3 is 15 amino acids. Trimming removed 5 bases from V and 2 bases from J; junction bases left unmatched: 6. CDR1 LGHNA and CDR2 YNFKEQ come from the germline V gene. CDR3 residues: CASSSLAGLQETQYF. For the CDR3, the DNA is TGTGCCAGCAGCTCCCTAGCGGGGCTACAAGAGACCCAGTACTTC.

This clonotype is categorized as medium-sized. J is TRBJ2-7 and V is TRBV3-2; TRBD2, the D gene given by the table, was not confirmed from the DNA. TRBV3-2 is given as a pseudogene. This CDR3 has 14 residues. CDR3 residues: CASSQESGSYEQYF. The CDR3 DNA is TGTGCCAGCAGCCAAGAAAGCGGCAGCTACGAGCAGTACTTC.

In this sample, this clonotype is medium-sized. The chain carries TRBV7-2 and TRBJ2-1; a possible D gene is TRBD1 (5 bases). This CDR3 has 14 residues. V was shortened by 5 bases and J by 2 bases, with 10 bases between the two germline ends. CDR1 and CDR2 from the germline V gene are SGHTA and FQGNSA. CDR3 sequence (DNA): TGTGCCAGCAGCAAAGACAGTACCTACAATGAGCAGTTCTTC. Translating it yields CASSKDSTYNEQFF.

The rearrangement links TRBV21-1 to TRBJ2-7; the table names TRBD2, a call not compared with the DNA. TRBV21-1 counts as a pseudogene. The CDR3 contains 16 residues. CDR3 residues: CASSKWVPGGEAEQYF. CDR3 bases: TGTGCCAGCAGCAAATGGGTGCCGGGGGGGGAGGCAGAGCAGTACTTC.

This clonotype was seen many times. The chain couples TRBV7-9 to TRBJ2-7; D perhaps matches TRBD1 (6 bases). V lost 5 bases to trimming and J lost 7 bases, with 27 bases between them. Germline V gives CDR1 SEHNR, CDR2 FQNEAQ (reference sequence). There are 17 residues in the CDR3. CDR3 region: CASSLAGTLASSEEQYF. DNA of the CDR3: TGTGCCAGCAGCCTTGCAGGGACACTCGCGAGTTCGGAGGAGCAGTACTTC.

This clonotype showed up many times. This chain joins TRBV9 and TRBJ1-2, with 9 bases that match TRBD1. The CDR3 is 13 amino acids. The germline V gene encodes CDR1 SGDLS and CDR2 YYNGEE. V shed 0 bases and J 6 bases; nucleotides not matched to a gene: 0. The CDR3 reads CASSVGTGDGYTF. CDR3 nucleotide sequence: TGTGCCAGCAGCGTAGGGACAGGGGATGGCTACACCTTC.

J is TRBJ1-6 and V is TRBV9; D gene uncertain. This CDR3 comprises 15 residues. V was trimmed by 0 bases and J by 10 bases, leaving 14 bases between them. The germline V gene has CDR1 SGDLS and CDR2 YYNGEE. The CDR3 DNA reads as TGTGCCAGCAGCGTAGACGAGCCTTTTCGGTCACCCCTCCACTTT. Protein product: CASSVDEPFRSPLHF.

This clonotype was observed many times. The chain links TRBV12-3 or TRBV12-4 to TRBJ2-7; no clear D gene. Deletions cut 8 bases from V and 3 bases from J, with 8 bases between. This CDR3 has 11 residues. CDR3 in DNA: TGTGCCAGCCGGCGACTCTACGAGCAGTACTTC. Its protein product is CASRRLYEQYF.

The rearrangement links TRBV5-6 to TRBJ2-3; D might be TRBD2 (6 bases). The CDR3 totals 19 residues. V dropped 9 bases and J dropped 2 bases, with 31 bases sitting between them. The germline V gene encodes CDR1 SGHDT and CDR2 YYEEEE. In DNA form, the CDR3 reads TGTGCCATCGGCCCCGGGATTCGCGGGGCAGGATTAATCACAGATACGCAGTATTTT. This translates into CAIGPGIRGAGLITDTQYF.

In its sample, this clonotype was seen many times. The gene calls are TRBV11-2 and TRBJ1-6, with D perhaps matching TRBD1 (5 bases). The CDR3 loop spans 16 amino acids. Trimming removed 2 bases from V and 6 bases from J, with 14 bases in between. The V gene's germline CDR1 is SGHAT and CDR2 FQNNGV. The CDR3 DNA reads TGTGCCAGCAGCTTATGGACAAAACCATCTAATTCACCCCTCCACTTT. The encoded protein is CASSLWTKPSNSPLHF.

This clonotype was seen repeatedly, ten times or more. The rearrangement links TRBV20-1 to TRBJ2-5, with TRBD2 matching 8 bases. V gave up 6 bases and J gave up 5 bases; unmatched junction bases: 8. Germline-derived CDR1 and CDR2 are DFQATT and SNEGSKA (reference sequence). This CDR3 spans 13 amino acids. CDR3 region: CSAPRGGGETQYF. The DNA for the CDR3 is TGCAGTGCACCCCGGGGGGGAGGGGAGACCCAGTACTTC.

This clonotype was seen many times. The CDR3 DNA reads as TGTGCCAGCAGCCCAGGGAGTAGCAATCAGCCCCAGCATTTT. It is translated as CASSPGSSNQPQHF. The genes are TRBV5-5 and TRBJ1-5, with a weak D call TRBD1 (5 bases). Trimming took 4 bases from V and 0 from J, leaving 8 bases between them. The germline V gene encodes CDR1 SGHKS and CDR2 YYEKEE (reference sequence). The CDR3 sequence is 14 residues long.

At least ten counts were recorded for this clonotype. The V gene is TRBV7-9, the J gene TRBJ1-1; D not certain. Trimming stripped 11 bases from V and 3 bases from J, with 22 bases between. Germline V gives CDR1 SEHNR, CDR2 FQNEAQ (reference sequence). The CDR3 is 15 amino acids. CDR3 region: CAGQCKLGPHTEAFF. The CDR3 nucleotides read TGTGCCGGGCAGTGTAAACTAGGACCCCACACTGAAGCTTTCTTT.

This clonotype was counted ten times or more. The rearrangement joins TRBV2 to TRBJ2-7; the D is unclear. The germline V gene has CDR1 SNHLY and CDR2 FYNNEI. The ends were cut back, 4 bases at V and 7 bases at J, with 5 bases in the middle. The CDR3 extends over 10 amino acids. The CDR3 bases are TGTGCCAGCAGTGGACGGGAGCAGTACTTC. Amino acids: CASSGREQYF.

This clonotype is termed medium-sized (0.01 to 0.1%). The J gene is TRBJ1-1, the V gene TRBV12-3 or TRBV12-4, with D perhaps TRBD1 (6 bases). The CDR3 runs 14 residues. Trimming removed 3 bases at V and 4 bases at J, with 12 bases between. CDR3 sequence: CASSFPGGGTEAFF. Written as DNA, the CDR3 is TGTGCCAGCAGTTTTCCGGGGGGCGGCACTGAAGCTTTCTTT.

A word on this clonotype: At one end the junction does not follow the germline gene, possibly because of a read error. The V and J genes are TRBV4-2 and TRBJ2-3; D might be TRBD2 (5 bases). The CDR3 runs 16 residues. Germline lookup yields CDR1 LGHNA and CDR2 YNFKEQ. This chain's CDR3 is CARSPGLAGGTDTQYF. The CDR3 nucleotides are TGTGCCAGGAGCCCCGGACTCGCGGGCGGAACAGATACGCAGTATTTT.

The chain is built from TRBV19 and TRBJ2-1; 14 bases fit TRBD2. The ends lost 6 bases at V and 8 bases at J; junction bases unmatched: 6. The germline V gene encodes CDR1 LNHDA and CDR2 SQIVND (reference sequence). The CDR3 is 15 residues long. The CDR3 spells CASRRLAGGPDEQFF. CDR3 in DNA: TGTGCCAGTAGGAGACTAGCGGGGGGGCCCGATGAGCAGTTCTTC. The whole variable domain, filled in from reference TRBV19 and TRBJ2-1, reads DGGITQSPKYLFRKEGQNVTLSCEQNLNHDAMYWYRQDPGQGLRLIYYSQIVNDFQKGDIAEGYSVSREKKESFPLTVTSAQKNPTAFYLCASRRLAGGPDEQFFGPGTRLTVL.

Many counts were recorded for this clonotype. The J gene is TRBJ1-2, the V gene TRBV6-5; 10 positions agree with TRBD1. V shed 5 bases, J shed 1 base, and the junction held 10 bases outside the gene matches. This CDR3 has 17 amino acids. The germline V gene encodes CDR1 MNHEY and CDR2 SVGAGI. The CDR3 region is CASSTLGRDRGNYGYTF. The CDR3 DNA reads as TGTGCCAGCAGTACACTGGGGAGGGACAGGGGTAACTATGGCTACACCTTC.

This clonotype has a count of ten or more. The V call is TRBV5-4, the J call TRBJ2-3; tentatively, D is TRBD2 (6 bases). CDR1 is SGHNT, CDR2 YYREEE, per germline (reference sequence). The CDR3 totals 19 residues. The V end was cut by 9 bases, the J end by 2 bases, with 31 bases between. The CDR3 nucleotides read TGTGCCATGGGCCCCGGGACCCGCGGGGCAGGATTAATCACAGATACGCAGTATTTT. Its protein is CAMGPGTRGAGLITDTQYF.